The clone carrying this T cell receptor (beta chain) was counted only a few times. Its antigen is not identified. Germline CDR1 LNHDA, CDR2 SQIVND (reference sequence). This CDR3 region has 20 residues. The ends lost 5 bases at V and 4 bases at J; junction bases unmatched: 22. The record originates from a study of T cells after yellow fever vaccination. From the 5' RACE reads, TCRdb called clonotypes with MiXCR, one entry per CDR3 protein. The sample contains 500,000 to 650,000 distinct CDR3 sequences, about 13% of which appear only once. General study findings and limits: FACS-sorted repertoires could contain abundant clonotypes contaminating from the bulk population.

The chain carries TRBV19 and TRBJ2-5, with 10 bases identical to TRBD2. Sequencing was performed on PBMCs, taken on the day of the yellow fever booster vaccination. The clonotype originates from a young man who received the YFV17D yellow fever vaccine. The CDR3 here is CASSQLGASGSWGIPETQYF. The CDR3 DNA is TGTGCCAGTAGTCAACTTGGGGCTAGCGGGAGCTGGGGGATACCAGAGACCCAGTACTTC.